The sequence of this T cell receptor beta chain was determined in a study of early stage breast cancer tumors. At the level of the study: Most invasive tumors, twelve of 16, were ER+/PR+/HER2-.

V lost 2 bases, J lost 4 bases, and 9 bases lay in between. Germline V gene lookup returns CDR1 SGHRS and CDR2 YFSETQ. The CDR3 sequence is 13 residues long. Blood replicates held 0.5 ug DNA, tumor or normal breast around 1.5 ug, two each. Assay: immunoSEQ multiplex PCR; the TCRdb copy retains only in-frame clones and omits some. The sample has around 28,000 clones; just under 75% are singletons. Sample: breast tumor tissue. This chain connects TRBV5-1 to TRBJ1-1, with D maybe TRBD1 (6 bases). The clonotype was recovered from a person aged 30-39 years with breast cancer. CDR3 nucleotide sequence: TGCGCCAGCAGCTTAACAGGGATCACTGAAGCTTTCTTT. Encoded protein: CASSLTGITEAFF.